A selection of T cell receptor beta chains follows, all from one sample in a study of cytomegalovirus exposure and HLA in healthy donors. Repertoires were generated with immunoSEQ multiplex PCR, while TCRdb's copy carries only in-frame clones and drops some. This table has approximately 120,000 clones, 73% appearing once. What was sequenced was PBMCs. These receptors originate from a man aged 40-50 years in good health and CMV-seronegative. The CDR3 runs from the conserved cysteine through the conserved F or W. A D gene is named only where the DNA matches it firmly. For some rows the clone size is stated as once, few or many, or as a class when expanded; others skip it.

v_call	clone_size	d_call	j_call	cdr3_length	cdr3_nt	cdr3_aa
TRBV4-1	.	TRBD1	TRBJ2-3	16	TGCGCCAGCAGCCCTCTGATGAGTACAGGGGCAGATACGCAGTATTTT	CASSPLMSTGADTQYF
TRBV4-3	once	.	TRBJ2-7	14	TGCGCCAGCAGCCCTCAGGGGTCTCTCTACGAGCAGTACTTC	CASSPQGSLYEQYF
TRBV9	few	.	TRBJ2-7	13	TGTGCCAGCAGCCCACGCGGTAGAGACGAGCAGTACTTC	CASSPRGRDEQYF
TRBV5-1	.	TRBD1	TRBJ2-7	16	TGCGCCAGCAGCTTGCGGCCGGCCCAGGGGGCGTACGAGCAGTACTTC	CASSLRPAQGAYEQYF
TRBV7-2	.	TRBD2	TRBJ2-7	15	TGTGCCAGCAGCCTGACTAGCGGGGGCTCCTACGAGCAGTACTTC	CASSLTSGGSYEQYF
TRBV7-3	few	.	TRBJ2-2	15	TGTGCCAGCAGCTTAAACGGGGGAAACACCGGGGAGCTGTTTTTT	CASSLNGGNTGELFF
TRBV30	few	.	TRBJ1-5	13	TGTGCCTGGAGTCGACAGGCCAATCAGCCCCAGCATTTT	CAWSRQANQPQHF
TRBV7-6	.	.	TRBJ2-5	14	TGTGCCAGCAGCTTCCGCGGCGAACAAGAGACCCAGTACTTC	CASSFRGEQETQYF
TRBV5-8	.	.	TRBJ2-1	15	TGTGCCAGCAGCTCCGGGACACAGACCTACAATGAGCAGTTCTTC	CASSSGTQTYNEQFF
TRBV19	.	TRBD1	TRBJ2-7	12	TGTGCCAGTATGACAGGGCTGGGCGAGCAGTACTTC	CASMTGLGEQYF
TRBV6-5	.	.	TRBJ2-6	15	TGTGCCAGCAGTAAAGACAGCTCTGGGGCCAACGTCCTGACTTTC	CASSKDSSGANVLTF
TRBV7-8	.	.	TRBJ1-4	17	TGTGCCAGCAGCTCCTTGCGAGGCAGGGCCGCTAATGAAAAACTGTTTTTT	CASSSLRGRAANEKLFF
TRBV5-4	.	.	TRBJ1-1	13	TGTGCCAGCAGCCTACAGGTGTACACTGAAGCTTTCTTT	CASSLQVYTEAFF